This TCR beta chain was identified during a study of human T cells and chemical hapten exposure. Study-level results: Expanded TCRs formed significantly more large CDR3 similarity clusters than controls.

Described time point: patch test 1, 2 weeks after DPC sensitization. Treatment described: therapeutic diphenylcyclopropenone sensitization with weekly scalp DPC. Per germline, CDR1 SGDLS and CDR2 YYNGEE. The CDR3 sequence is 15 residues long. Trimming cost V 0 bases and J 9 bases; bases outside gene matches: 6. A remark on this clonotype: As yet, its antigen is unknown.

TCRdb reprocessed the RACE reads via MiXCR and lists one record per CDR3 protein. Of 380,000 or so distinct CDR3 sequences in the sample, approximately 4.4% were seen once. The sequenced sample was whole blood, obtained in connection with sensitization to the hapten diphenylcyclopropenone (DPC). The TCR sequence derives from a woman between 50 and 59 years old with alopecia areata. Some clones in this sample may be carry-over from other donors' samples. The chain carries TRBV9 and TRBJ2-6; TRBD2 matches 7 bases. This CDR3 reads CASSVAGGHFNVLTF. CDR3 nucleotide sequence: TGTGCCAGCAGCGTAGCGGGAGGACATTTCAACGTCCTGACTTTC.